The TCR beta chain under discussion was sequenced for a study of Ad26.COV2.S vaccination and SARS-CoV-2 variants. Study overall: Of the COV1001 trial arms, the Ad26.COV2.S arm included the donor. Administration of Ad26.COV2.S was intramuscular, either once or twice 56 days apart.

Comments on this clone: Its antigen is unidentified.

Sequencing used immunoSEQ multiplex PCR; TCRdb keeps in-frame clones, though not all of them. The sample comprises about 320,000 clones, about nine tenths of which are singletons, and 4.5% to 5.5% rests with the top ten. Study-level points and caveats: Participants given vaccine showed non-spike TCR breadth similar to that of placebo recipients. Individuals receiving vaccine had higher spike-specific TCR breadth than placebo recipients did.

Specified treatment: approximately 18 received Ad26.COV2.S at low or high dose, single or two shots; roughly 5 received placebo; per-sample allocation not given. Sampling was performed 63 days after the first vaccine or placebo injection. The receptor comes from a person aged 18-60 years who received the Ad26.COV2.S COVID-19 vaccine or a placebo. The input for sequencing was peripheral blood, taken in a trial of Ad26.COV2.S vaccine versus placebo.

The CDR3 region has the DNA TGTGCCAGTAGTATCCCCATGGACCTGACTCGGTACACCATATATTTT. This codes for CASSIPMDLTRYTIYF. The V call is TRBV19, the J call TRBJ1-3; D remains unclear. This CDR3 contains 16 residues. Trimming left V 3 bases short and J 8 bases short, with 20 bases between. In germline, CDR1 is LNHDA, CDR2 SQIVND (reference sequence). The complete variable domain, with remaining parts taken from reference TRBV19 and TRBJ1-3, reads DGGITQSPKYLFRKEGQNVTLSCEQNLNHDAMYWYRQDPGQGLRLIYYSQIVNDFQKGDIAEGYSVSREKKESFPLTVTSAQKNPTAFYLCASSIPMDLTRYTIYFGEGSWLTVV.